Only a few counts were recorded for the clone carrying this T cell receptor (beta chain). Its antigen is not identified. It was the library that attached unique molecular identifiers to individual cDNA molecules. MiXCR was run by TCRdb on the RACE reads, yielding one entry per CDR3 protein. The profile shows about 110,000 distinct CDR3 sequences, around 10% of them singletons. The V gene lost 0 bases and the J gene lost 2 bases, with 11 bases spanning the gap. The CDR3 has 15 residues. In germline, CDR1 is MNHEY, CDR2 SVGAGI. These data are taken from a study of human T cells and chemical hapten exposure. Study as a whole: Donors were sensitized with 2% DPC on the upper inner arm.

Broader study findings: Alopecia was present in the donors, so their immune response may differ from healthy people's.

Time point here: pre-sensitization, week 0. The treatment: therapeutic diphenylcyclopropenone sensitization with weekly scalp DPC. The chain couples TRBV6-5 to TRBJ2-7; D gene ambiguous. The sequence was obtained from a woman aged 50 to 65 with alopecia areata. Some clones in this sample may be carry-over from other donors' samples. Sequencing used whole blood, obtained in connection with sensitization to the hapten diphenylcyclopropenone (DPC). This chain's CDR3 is CASSYSILGPYEQYF. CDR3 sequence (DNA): TGTGCCAGCAGTTACTCGATCCTCGGCCCCTACGAGCAGTACTTC.